These 24 T cell receptor beta chains came from one sample sequenced in a study of breast tumors, draining lymph nodes, adjacent tissues. TCRdb fed the multiplex PCR reads into MiXCR, producing one record per CDR3 protein. The data show roughly 110,000 distinct CDR3 sequences, with 30% seen just once and around 6% held by the top ten. The lymph nodes were axillary draining lymph nodes from breast cancer patients. Source material: axillary lymph node tissue. The receptors stem from a female donor with breast cancer. Some clones in this sample may be carry-over from other donors' samples.

To note about this clonotype: One end of the junction is discordant with germline, which a read error may explain. This chain joins TRBV9 and TRBJ2-7; 8 bases align to TRBD1. Per the germline V gene, CDR1 is SGDLS and CDR2 is YYNGEE. The CDR3 is 14 amino acids. The chain's CDR3 is CASDSRAGGGEQSF. The CDR3 DNA is TGTGCCAGCGACTCGCGGGCAGGGGGCGGTGAGCAGTCCTTC.

This clonotype was counted ten times or more. The V and J genes are TRBV9 and TRBJ2-7; tentative D call: TRBD2 (5 bases). Germline V gene sequence: CDR1 SGDLS, CDR2 YYNGEE. The CDR3 has 14 residues. V was clipped by 4 bases and J by 9 bases, with 20 bases between them. In DNA form, the CDR3 reads TGTGCCAGCAGCACGGCCTCGAGTGCGGGTGGGCAGTACTTC. This sequence encodes CASSTASSAGGQYF.

This clonotype was found once. Because the CDR3's place on the DNA is in doubt, the DNA is left out and the CDR3 is given as listed by TCRdb. The chain recombines TRBV5-1 with TRBJ2-2; the tabulated D call, TRBD1, remains unverified against the DNA. In germline, CDR1 is SGHRS, CDR2 YFSETQ. The CDR3 is 23 amino acids in total, end residues counted. The CDR3 spells CASSLAICSARVYTPGSTGELFF.

The chain carries TRBV15 and TRBJ2-5; D unclear. CDR1 and CDR2 (germline): LNHNV, YYDKDF (reference sequence). The CDR3 sequence is 12 residues long. V lost 3 bases to trimming and J lost 5 bases, with 7 bases between them. CDR3 in DNA: TGTGCCACCAGCAGGTTACCGGAGACCCAGTACTTC. Its translation: CATSRLPETQYF.

This clonotype occurred many times. At one boundary the junction diverges from the germline segment, which might be a read error. The genes are TRBV5-4 and TRBJ2-2, with TRBD2 identical over 8 bases. This CDR3 spans 17 amino acids. Looked up from germline, CDR1 is SGHNT and CDR2 is YYREEE (reference sequence). The CDR3 loop reads CASSLEPSLAGTGELFF. The CDR3 DNA reads as TGTGCCAGCAGTTTGGAGCCGTCTCTAGCGGGCACCGGGGAGCTGTTTTTT.

J is TRBJ2-5 and V is TRBV5-4, with D possibly TRBD1 on 6 matching bases. With 1 base removed from V and 5 bases from J, the gap between germline ends came to 15 bases. CDR3 length: 15 residues. CDR1 is SGHNT, CDR2 YYREEE, per germline (reference sequence). CDR3 coding DNA: TGTGCCAGCAGCTTGAGACAGGCGGCGCAGGAGACCCAGTACTTC. Translated: CASSLRQAAQETQYF.

The gene calls are TRBV5-4 and TRBJ2-2; D assignment may be TRBD1 or TRBD2 (6 bases each). The CDR3 length is 14 residues. V lost 7 bases, J lost 0 bases, and 10 bases lay in between. The germline CDR1 and CDR2 sequences are SGHNT and YYREEE (reference sequence). This CDR3 is CASCGTTNTGELFF. For the CDR3, the DNA is TGTGCCAGCTGCGGGACAACGAACACCGGGGAGCTGTTTTTT.

This clonotype was seen repeatedly, ten times or more. This may be a read error: a much more frequent sequence differs by one nucleotide. The J gene is TRBJ2-7, the V gene TRBV20-1, with D possibly TRBD1 on 6 matching bases. Trimming left V 3 bases short and J 6 bases short, with 18 bases between. The CDR3 contains 14 residues. Germline V CDR1 and CDR2: DFQATT, SNEGSKA (reference sequence). CDR3: CSASIQGPTSEQYF. DNA of the CDR3: TGCAGTGCTAGTATACAGGGTCCAACCTCCGAGCAGTACTTC.

The table lists this clonotype with many counts. This chain connects TRBV6-5 to TRBJ1-6; D might be TRBD1 (5 bases). CDR1 MNHEY and CDR2 SVGAGI come from the germline V gene. V was cut by 0 bases and J by 4 bases, with 10 bases left in between. The CDR3 extends over 16 amino acids. The CDR3 here is CASSYSLGGYNSPLHF. The CDR3 coding sequence is TGTGCCAGCAGTTACTCCTTGGGGGGGTATAATTCACCCCTCCACTTT.

The chain combines TRBV20-1 with TRBJ1-3; 8 bases are a match to TRBD1. The CDR3 runs to 16 residues. The V and J ends lost 3 bases and 2 bases, in that order; junction bases with no gene match: 9. Looked up from germline, CDR1 is DFQATT and CDR2 is SNEGSKA (reference sequence). The CDR3 DNA is TGCAGTGCTAGGTACTCCCTACAGGGGGCTGGAAACACCATATATTTT. Translation gives CSARYSLQGAGNTIYF.

This clonotype was counted once. The chain employs TRBV7-2 and TRBJ1-6; D call uncertain. V was pared by 2 bases and J by 8 bases, with 10 bases between. The CDR3 extends over 14 amino acids. Looked up from germline, CDR1 is SGHTA and CDR2 is FQGNSA. CDR3 nucleotide sequence: TGTGCCAGCAGCTTATCAGGAAGCTATTCACCCCTCCACTTT. It is translated as CASSLSGSYSPLHF. The full variable domain, rest sourced from reference TRBV7-2 and TRBJ1-6, is GAGVSQSPSNKVTEKGKDVELRCDPISGHTALYWYRQSLGQGLEFLIYFQGNSAPDKSGLPSDRFSAERTGGSVSTLTIQRTQQEDSAVYLCASSLSGSYSPLHFGNGTRLTVT.

This clonotype was recorded many times. One junction end does not reproduce the germline sequence, and a read error may be involved. This rearrangement joins TRBV7-7 to TRBJ2-3; D might be TRBD1 or TRBD2, each matching 6 bases. CDR1 is SSHAT and CDR2 is FNYEAQ in the germline V gene (reference sequence). The CDR3 spans 16 residues. The CDR3 DNA sequence: TGTGCTAGCAGCTTAGTCCCGGGGGCTGGCACAGATACGCAGTATTTT. It is translated as CASSLVPGAGTDTQYF.

This clonotype was recorded once. The chain has TRBV20-1 and TRBJ2-5, with TRBD2 as a possible D gene (6 bases). Per germline, CDR1 DFQATT and CDR2 SNEGSKA (reference sequence). The CDR3 loop spans 13 amino acids. V lost 0 bases to trimming and J lost 3 bases, with 8 bases between them. DNA of the CDR3: TGCAGTGCTAGAGAGGGAGGAAAAGAGACCCAGTACTTC. The encoded protein is CSAREGGKETQYF.

CDR3 bases: TGTGCCAGTAACGCGGACAGCTATAACTATGGCTACACCATATATTTT. It is translated as CASNADSYNYGYTIYF. The chain is built from TRBV19 and TRBJ1-3, with D possibly TRBD1 on 6 matching bases. Trimming cost V 7 bases and J 8 bases, with 24 bases left between them. Germline V gives CDR1 LNHDA, CDR2 SQIVND (reference sequence). The CDR3 has 16 residues.

As for this clonotype: A read error may explain this, as a much larger clone is one base away. CDR3 residues: CASSQLGLAEERNNEQFF. CDR3 coding DNA: TGTGCCAGCAGCCAACTGGGACTAGCGGAAGAGCGTAACAATGAGCAGTTCTTC. The rearrangement joins TRBV3-1 to TRBJ2-1; 11 bases align to TRBD2. The ends lost 2 bases at V and 5 bases at J; junction bases unmatched: 11. The CDR3 consists of 18 residues. The germline CDR1 and CDR2 sequences are LGHDT and YNNKEL (reference sequence).

A note on this clonotype: An end of the junction does not agree with germline; a read error may underlie this. J is TRBJ2-4 and V is TRBV7-9; D may be TRBD1 or TRBD2 (5 bases each). The CDR3 consists of 12 residues. Germline V gene data show CDR1 as SEHNR and CDR2 as FQNEAQ (reference sequence). CDR3 DNA sequence: TGTGCCAGCAGCTCGGGACCCAACAGTCAGTACTTC. Amino acids: CASSSGPNSQYF.

Many counts were recorded for this clonotype. This sequence joins TRBV25-1 and TRBJ2-7, with D maybe TRBD2 (5 bases). The V gene's germline CDR1 is MGHDK and CDR2 SYGVNS. The V end was cut by 4 bases, the J end by 0 bases, with 16 bases between. CDR3 length equals 16 residues. The CDR3 protein is CASSAPGGRFSYEQYF. The CDR3 nucleotides are TGTGCCAGCAGTGCTCCAGGAGGTCGGTTCTCCTACGAGCAGTACTTC.

The rearrangement links TRBV5-1 to TRBJ1-6, with 7 bases matching TRBD1. The germline V gene encodes CDR1 SGHRS and CDR2 YFSETQ. V lost 3 bases and J lost 10; bases outside the gene matches: 10. The CDR3 is made up of 15 amino acids. The DNA of the CDR3 is TGCGCCAGCAGCTCTAAGAAGACAGGGCAATCACCCCTCCACTTT. The encoded protein is CASSSKKTGQSPLHF. The full variable domain, completed using reference TRBV5-1 and TRBJ1-6, is KAGVTQTPRYLIKTRGQQVTLSCSPISGHRSVSWYQQTPGQGLQFLFEYFSETQRNKGNFPGRFSGRQFSNSRSEMNVSTLELGDSALYLCASSSKKTGQSPLHFGNGTRLTVT.

This clonotype was seen many times. This chain links TRBV20-1 with TRBJ2-5, with 8 bases that match TRBD2. The CDR3 extends over 16 amino acids. Germline V CDR1 and CDR2: DFQATT, SNEGSKA (reference sequence). V trimming: 6 bases; J trimming: 2 bases; junction bases outside the gene matches: 14. CDR3 sequence reads: CSATPRVAGIQETQYF. The CDR3 DNA follows: TGCAGTGCGACCCCCCGGGTAGCGGGGATACAAGAGACCCAGTACTTC.

The chain uses TRBV25-1 and TRBJ1-2; 9 positions agree with TRBD1. Germline V gene sequence: CDR1 MGHDK, CDR2 SYGVNS. This CDR3 has 14 residues. The CDR3: CAREGGTGNYGYTF. The CDR3 nucleotides are TGTGCTAGAGAGGGGGGGACAGGGAACTATGGCTACACCTTC.

In this sample, this clonotype turned up many times. The J gene is TRBJ1-4, the V gene TRBV20-1; D is unclear. V shed 0 bases and J shed 4 bases, with 12 bases lying between them. This CDR3 is 15 amino acids long. The germline V gene has CDR1 DFQATT and CDR2 SNEGSKA (reference sequence). This chain's CDR3 is CSARDELDNNEKLFF. Written as DNA, the CDR3 is TGCAGTGCTAGAGACGAATTAGACAATAATGAAAAACTGTTTTTT.

This rearrangement joins TRBV29-1 to TRBJ2-3; 7 bases match TRBD1. The CDR3 has 15 residues. Germline CDR1 and CDR2: SQVTM and ANQGSEA. The chain's CDR3 is CSESGRGSFVDTQYF. CDR3 sequence (DNA): TGCAGTGAGTCAGGCAGGGGGTCGTTCGTTGATACGCAGTATTTT.

V is TRBV2 and J is TRBJ2-3; D possibly corresponds to TRBD1 (5 bases). The germline CDR1 and CDR2 sequences are SNHLY and FYNNEI. The V end was cut by 8 bases, the J end by 11 bases, with 23 bases between. There are 14 residues in the CDR3. Here the CDR3 reads CASGFGPEDNEQYF. Written as DNA, the CDR3 is TGTGCCAGCGGGTTTGGACCAGAGGACAATGAGCAGTATTTT.

This clonotype was seen ten or more times. This sequence joins TRBV7-8 and TRBJ1-4; 7 bases are shared with TRBD1. CDR3 size: 15 residues. J gave up 8 bases and V 7 bases, and 13 bases lay outside the gene matches. Germline values: CDR1 SGHVS, CDR2 FQNEAQ. The CDR3 sequence: CASTQPPGGGEKLFF. For the CDR3, the DNA is TGTGCCAGCACACAACCTCCAGGGGGTGGCGAAAAACTGTTTTTT.